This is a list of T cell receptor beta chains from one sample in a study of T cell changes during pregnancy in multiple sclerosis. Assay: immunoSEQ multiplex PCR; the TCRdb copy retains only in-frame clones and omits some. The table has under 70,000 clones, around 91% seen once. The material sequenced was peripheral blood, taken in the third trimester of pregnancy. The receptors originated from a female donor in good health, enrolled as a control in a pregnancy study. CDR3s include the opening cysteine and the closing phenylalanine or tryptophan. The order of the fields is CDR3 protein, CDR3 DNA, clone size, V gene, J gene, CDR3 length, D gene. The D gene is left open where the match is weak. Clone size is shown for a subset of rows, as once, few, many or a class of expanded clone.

CDR3: CASSLGVQETQYF
DNA: TGTGCCAGCAGTTTGGGAGTACAAGAGACCCAGTACTTC
size: NA
V: TRBV28
J: TRBJ2-5
length: 13
D: NA

CDR3: CAGGETNTGELFF
DNA: TGTGCCGGCGGGGAAACGAACACCGGGGAGCTGTTTTTT
size: NA
V: TRBV7-9
J: TRBJ2-2
length: 13
D: NA

CDR3: CASTKQDRMNTEAFF
DNA: TGTGCCAGCACCAAACAGGACCGAATGAACACTGAAGCTTTCTTT
size: few
V: TRBV27
J: TRBJ1-1
length: 15
D: NA

CDR3: CASSPGGTSAPRLFF
DNA: TGTGCCAGCAGTCCGGGGGGAACCTCGGCTCCTAGGCTGTTTTTT
size: NA
V: TRBV6-5
J: TRBJ2-2
length: 15
D: TRBD2

CDR3: CASSLGASGGMDKQFF
DNA: TGTGCCAGCAGCTTAGGGGCTAGCGGGGGGATGGACAAGCAGTTCTTC
size: NA
V: TRBV11-3
J: TRBJ2-1
length: 16
D: TRBD2

CDR3: CASSGQVDTDTQYF
DNA: TGTGCCAGCTCTGGGCAGGTAGACACAGATACGCAGTATTTT
size: NA
V: TRBV28
J: TRBJ2-3
length: 14
D: NA

CDR3: CAISNTGELFF
DNA: TGTGCAATCTCGAACACCGGGGAGCTGTTTTTT
size: NA
V: TRBV12-2
J: TRBJ2-2
length: 11
D: NA

CDR3: CASRDGSEAEAFF
DNA: TGTGCCAGCAGGGACGGGAGCGAGGCTGAAGCTTTCTTT
size: once
V: TRBV2
J: TRBJ1-1
length: 13
D: NA

CDR3: CASSTSGLSTDTQYF
DNA: TGTGCCAGCAGCACCAGCGGGTTAAGCACAGATACGCAGTATTTT
size: NA
V: TRBV7-2
J: TRBJ2-3
length: 15
D: NA

CDR3: CASSQTGGAKAGGPDTQYF
DNA: TGTGCCAGCAGTCAAACAGGGGGCGCAAAGGCGGGAGGGCCAGATACGCAGTATTTT
size: NA
V: TRBV28
J: TRBJ2-3
length: 19
D: NA

CDR3: CASSFPLRGDTDTQYF
DNA: TGTGCCAGTAGTTTCCCCTTACGGGGAGACACAGATACGCAGTATTTT
size: NA
V: TRBV19
J: TRBJ2-3
length: 16
D: NA

CDR3: CASSQETSGESYEQYF
DNA: TGTGCCAGCAGCCAAGAGACTAGCGGGGAATCCTACGAGCAGTACTTC
size: many
V: TRBV4-2
J: TRBJ2-7
length: 16
D: TRBD2

CDR3: CASSETPARTANEKLFF
DNA: TGTGCCAGCAGCGAGACCCCGGCCCGGACAGCAAATGAAAAACTGTTTTTT
size: NA
V: TRBV2
J: TRBJ1-4
length: 17
D: NA

CDR3: CASSLASGPYNEQFF
DNA: TGTGCCAGCAGCTTGGCTAGCGGGCCGTACAATGAGCAGTTCTTC
size: NA
V: TRBV5-5
J: TRBJ2-1
length: 15
D: TRBD2

CDR3: CSVAGGERGGTDTQYF
DNA: TGCAGCGTTGCCGGGGGAGAGCGTGGCGGAACAGATACGCAGTATTTT
size: few
V: TRBV29-1
J: TRBJ2-3
length: 16
D: NA

CDR3: CASSRQNTEAFF
DNA: TGTGCCAGCTCACGACAGAACACTGAAGCTTTCTTT
size: NA
V: TRBV9
J: TRBJ1-1
length: 12
D: NA

CDR3: CASQSGTNEKLFF
DNA: TGTGCCAGCCAGTCAGGGACTAATGAAAAACTGTTTTTT
size: NA
V: TRBV18
J: TRBJ1-4
length: 13
D: NA

CDR3: CASSQQASPREQYF
DNA: TGTGCCAGCTCACAACAGGCATCGCCGAGAGAGCAGTACTTC
size: NA
V: TRBV18
J: TRBJ2-7
length: 14
D: NA

CDR3: CASRQRGGDPNYGYTF
DNA: TGTGCCAGCAGACAAAGGGGGGGCGACCCTAACTATGGCTACACCTTC
size: NA
V: TRBV5-5
J: TRBJ1-2
length: 16
D: NA

CDR3: CASSVGGPSYEQYF
DNA: TGTGCCAGCAGCGTAGGGGGCCCATCCTACGAGCAGTACTTC
size: once
V: TRBV9
J: TRBJ2-7
length: 14
D: NA

CDR3: CASSPAGGRYEQYF
DNA: TGTGCCAGCAGCCCCGCGGGGGGGAGATACGAGCAGTACTTC
size: NA
V: TRBV9
J: TRBJ2-7
length: 14
D: TRBD2

CDR3: CASSYRGQGSQPQHF
DNA: TGTGCCAGCAGTTACCGTGGACAGGGGAGCCAGCCCCAGCATTTT
size: NA
V: TRBV6-6
J: TRBJ1-5
length: 15
D: TRBD1

CDR3: CASSENWAGSEGYEQYF
DNA: TGTGCCAGCAGTGAAAATTGGGCGGGGTCGGAAGGATACGAGCAGTACTTC
size: NA
V: TRBV2
J: TRBJ2-7
length: 17
D: NA

CDR3: CAISESSGRAQNEQYF
DNA: TGTGCCATCAGTGAGAGTAGCGGGAGGGCACAAAACGAGCAGTACTTC
size: NA
V: TRBV10-3
J: TRBJ2-7
length: 16
D: TRBD2

CDR3: CSVEDPGLLGGYNEQFF
DNA: TGCAGCGTTGAAGACCCGGGCCTTCTAGGGGGCTACAATGAGCAGTTCTTC
size: NA
V: TRBV29-1
J: TRBJ2-1
length: 17
D: NA

CDR3: CASSKDVTVQETQYF
DNA: TGTGCCAGCAGCAAGGACGTGACAGTTCAAGAGACCCAGTACTTC
size: NA
V: TRBV5-5
J: TRBJ2-5
length: 15
D: NA

CDR3: CASSVEDFSYEQYF
DNA: TGTGCCAGCAGCGTAGAGGACTTTTCCTACGAGCAGTACTTC
size: NA
V: TRBV9
J: TRBJ2-7
length: 14
D: NA

CDR3: CASSQSTGGAGTEAFF
DNA: TGTGCCAGCTCACAGAGTACAGGGGGCGCGGGCACTGAAGCTTTCTTT
size: NA
V: TRBV18
J: TRBJ1-1
length: 16
D: TRBD1

CDR3: CASSLAMDRRRETQYF
DNA: TGCGCCAGCAGCTTGGCTATGGACAGGAGGAGGGAGACCCAGTACTTC
size: NA
V: TRBV5-1
J: TRBJ2-5
length: 16
D: TRBD1

CDR3: CASSLALAGARTDTQYF
DNA: TGCGCCAGCAGCTTGGCCCTAGCGGGAGCGAGGACAGATACGCAGTATTTT
size: NA
V: TRBV5-1
J: TRBJ2-3
length: 17
D: TRBD2

CDR3: CASSDPETGDSYNEQFF
DNA: TGTGCCAGTAGTGACCCCGAAACAGGAGATTCCTACAATGAGCAGTTCTTC
size: NA
V: TRBV19
J: TRBJ2-1
length: 17
D: NA

CDR3: CASTTQGSHGEQYF
DNA: TGTGCCAGCACCACCCAGGGGTCCCATGGCGAGCAGTACTTC
size: NA
V: TRBV6-1
J: TRBJ2-7
length: 14
D: NA

CDR3: CSVYGETTYEQYF
DNA: TGCAGCGTTTATGGGGAGACTACCTACGAGCAGTACTTC
size: NA
V: TRBV29-1
J: TRBJ2-7
length: 13
D: NA

CDR3: CASSPASGSNEQFF
DNA: TGTGCCAGCTCACCCGCATCCGGGAGCAATGAGCAGTTCTTC
size: NA
V: TRBV18
J: TRBJ2-1
length: 14
D: NA

CDR3: CASTRRVQETQYF
DNA: TGTGCCAGCACCCGACGGGTCCAAGAGACCCAGTACTTC
size: NA
V: TRBV6-5
J: TRBJ2-5
length: 13
D: NA

CDR3: CASSELAGSSYEQYF
DNA: TGTGCCAGCAGTGAACTAGCGGGAAGCTCCTACGAGCAGTACTTC
size: NA
V: TRBV6-1
J: TRBJ2-7
length: 15
D: TRBD2

CDR3: CASSKSGEEKLFF
DNA: TGTGCCAGCAGTAAGTCAGGGGAAGAAAAACTGTTTTTT
size: NA
V: TRBV7-9
J: TRBJ1-4
length: 13
D: NA

CDR3: CASTREGDEGYTF
DNA: TGTGCCAGCACGCGTGAAGGGGATGAAGGCTACACCTTC
size: NA
V: TRBV6-5
J: TRBJ1-2
length: 13
D: NA

CDR3: CASSTSGSSYNEQFF
DNA: TGTGCCAGCTCTACTAGCGGCAGCTCCTACAATGAGCAGTTCTTC
size: NA
V: TRBV6-5
J: TRBJ2-1
length: 15
D: TRBD2

CDR3: CASSITPNTEAFF
DNA: TGTGCCAGTAGTATAACACCCAACACTGAAGCTTTCTTT
size: few
V: TRBV19
J: TRBJ1-1
length: 13
D: NA